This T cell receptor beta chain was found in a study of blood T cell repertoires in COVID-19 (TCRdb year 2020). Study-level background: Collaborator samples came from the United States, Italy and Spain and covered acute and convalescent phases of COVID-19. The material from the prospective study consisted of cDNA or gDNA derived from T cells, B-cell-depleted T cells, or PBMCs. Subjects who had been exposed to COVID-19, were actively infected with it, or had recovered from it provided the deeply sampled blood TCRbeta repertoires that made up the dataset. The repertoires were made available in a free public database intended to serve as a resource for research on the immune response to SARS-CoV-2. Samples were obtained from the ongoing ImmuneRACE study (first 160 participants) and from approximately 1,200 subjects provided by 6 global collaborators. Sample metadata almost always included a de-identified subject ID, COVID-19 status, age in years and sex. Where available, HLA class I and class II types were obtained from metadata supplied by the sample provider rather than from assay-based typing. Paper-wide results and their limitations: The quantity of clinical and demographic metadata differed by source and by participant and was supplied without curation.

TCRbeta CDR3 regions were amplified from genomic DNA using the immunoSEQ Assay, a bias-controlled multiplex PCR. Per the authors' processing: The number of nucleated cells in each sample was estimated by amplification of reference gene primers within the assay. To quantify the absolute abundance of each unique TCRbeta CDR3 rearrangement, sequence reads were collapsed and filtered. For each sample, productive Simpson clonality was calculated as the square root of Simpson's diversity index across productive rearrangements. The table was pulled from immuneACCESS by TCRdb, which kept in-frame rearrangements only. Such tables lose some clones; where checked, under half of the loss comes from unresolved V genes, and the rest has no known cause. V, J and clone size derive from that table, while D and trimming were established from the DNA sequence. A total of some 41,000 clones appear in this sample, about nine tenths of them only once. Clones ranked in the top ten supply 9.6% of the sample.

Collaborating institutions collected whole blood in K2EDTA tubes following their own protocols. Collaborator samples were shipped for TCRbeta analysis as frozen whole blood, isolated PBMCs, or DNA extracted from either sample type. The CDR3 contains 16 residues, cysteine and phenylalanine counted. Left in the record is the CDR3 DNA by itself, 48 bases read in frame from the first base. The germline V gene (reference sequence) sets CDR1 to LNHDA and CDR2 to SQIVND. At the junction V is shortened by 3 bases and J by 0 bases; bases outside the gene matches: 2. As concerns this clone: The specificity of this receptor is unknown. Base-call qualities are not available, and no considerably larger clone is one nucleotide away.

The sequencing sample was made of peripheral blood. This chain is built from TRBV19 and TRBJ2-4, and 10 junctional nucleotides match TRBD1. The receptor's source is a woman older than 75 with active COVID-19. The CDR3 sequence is CASSIGTGVAKNIQYF. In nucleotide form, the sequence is TGTGCCAGTAGTATTGGGACAGGGGTAGCCAAAAACATTCAGTACTTC.